The rows below give T cell receptor beta chains drawn from one sample of a study of OX40 agonist ivuxolimab in advanced cancers. Assay used: immunoSEQ multiplex PCR; TCRdb lists only in-frame clones, some missing. The sample has fewer than 85,000 clones; less than 90% are singletons. Sequencing was performed on CD4+ or CD8+ T cells sorted from blood, taken in a trial of the OX40 agonist ivuxolimab. Receptors were obtained from an adult with an advanced solid tumor such as melanoma, head and neck, liver or kidney cancer. CDR3s include the opening cysteine and the closing phenylalanine or tryptophan. The D gene is left open where the match is weak. Expanded clones get a size class; other rows say once, few or many, or leave the size out.

abundance: .; v_gene: TRBV25-1; d_gene: .; j_gene: TRBJ2-3; CDR3nt: TGTGCCAGCAGTGCCGGATTAGGTACAGATACGCAGTATTTT; CDR3aa: CASSAGLGTDTQYF
abundance: .; v_gene: TRBV7-9; d_gene: .; j_gene: TRBJ1-4; CDR3nt: TGTGCCAGCAGCTTAGATACAGGGACTAATGAAAAACTGTTTTTT; CDR3aa: CASSLDTGTNEKLFF
abundance: .; v_gene: TRBV5-5; d_gene: .; j_gene: TRBJ2-2; CDR3nt: TGTGCCAGCAGCTTTACTAGTATCGGGGAGCTGTTTTTT; CDR3aa: CASSFTSIGELFF
abundance: .; v_gene: TRBV18; d_gene: TRBD2; j_gene: TRBJ2-3; CDR3nt: TGTGCCAGCTCGAGCGGGGGAACGCAACATGATACGCAGTATTTT; CDR3aa: CASSSGGTQHDTQYF
abundance: .; v_gene: TRBV5-6; d_gene: .; j_gene: TRBJ1-1; CDR3nt: TGTGCCAGCAGCTTGGTAGGGGACACTGAAGCTTTCTTT; CDR3aa: CASSLVGDTEAFF
abundance: .; v_gene: TRBV5-4; d_gene: TRBD1; j_gene: TRBJ1-3; CDR3nt: TGTGCCAGCAGCCAGGACAGGAAATCCGGAAACACCATATATTTT; CDR3aa: CASSQDRKSGNTIYF
abundance: .; v_gene: TRBV11-1; d_gene: .; j_gene: TRBJ2-5; CDR3nt: TGTGCCAGCAGCTTAAGACGACGGCAAGAGACCCAGTACTTC; CDR3aa: CASSLRRRQETQYF
abundance: .; v_gene: TRBV7-9; d_gene: TRBD1; j_gene: TRBJ1-2; CDR3nt: TGTGCCAGCAGCTTTCCCCGGGACAGGGGGAGCTACACCTTC; CDR3aa: CASSFPRDRGSYTF
abundance: once; v_gene: TRBV19; d_gene: .; j_gene: TRBJ2-5; CDR3nt: TGTGCCACCAAGGGACCCGGGGCCCAAGAGACCCAGTACTTC; CDR3aa: CATKGPGAQETQYF
abundance: .; v_gene: TRBV19; d_gene: .; j_gene: TRBJ2-2; CDR3nt: TGTGCCAGTAGTATAATCGTACCCCTGGCCGGGGAGCTGTTTTTT; CDR3aa: CASSIIVPLAGELFF
abundance: .; v_gene: TRBV6-5; d_gene: .; j_gene: TRBJ2-5; CDR3nt: TGTGCCAGCGCCACAAGAAGGGCAGGGAAGACCCAGTACTTC; CDR3aa: CASATRRAGKTQYF
abundance: .; v_gene: TRBV9; d_gene: TRBD2; j_gene: TRBJ2-1; CDR3nt: TGTGCCAGCAGCCCGAGGACTAGCGGTACCGACAATGAGCAGTTCTTC; CDR3aa: CASSPRTSGTDNEQFF
abundance: .; v_gene: TRBV9; d_gene: .; j_gene: TRBJ1-4; CDR3nt: TGTGCCAGCAGCGCGACAGTAACTAATGAAAAACTGTTTTTT; CDR3aa: CASSATVTNEKLFF
abundance: .; v_gene: TRBV11-2; d_gene: TRBD1; j_gene: TRBJ1-1; CDR3nt: TGTGCCAGCAGCCCGTGGGACAGGGGGTACACTGAAGCTTTCTTT; CDR3aa: CASSPWDRGYTEAFF
abundance: .; v_gene: TRBV7-6; d_gene: .; j_gene: TRBJ1-6; CDR3nt: TGTGCCAGCAGTCTAAGTGGTTCACCCCTCCACTTT; CDR3aa: CASSLSGSPLHF
abundance: .; v_gene: TRBV7-2; d_gene: .; j_gene: TRBJ2-1; CDR3nt: TGTGCCAGCAGCTTAGGTGCTGGCGGGGCCGGCAATGAGCAGTTCTTC; CDR3aa: CASSLGAGGAGNEQFF
abundance: .; v_gene: TRBV7-2; d_gene: .; j_gene: TRBJ2-5; CDR3nt: TGTGCCAGCAGCTTTTCCCGGTATGAGACCCAGTACTTC; CDR3aa: CASSFSRYETQYF
abundance: .; v_gene: TRBV4-3; d_gene: .; j_gene: TRBJ1-2; CDR3nt: TGCGCCAGCAGCCAAGATACGGGTTTGGGGGGCTACACCTTC; CDR3aa: CASSQDTGLGGYTF
abundance: once; v_gene: TRBV7-2; d_gene: TRBD1; j_gene: TRBJ2-5; CDR3nt: TGTGCCAGCAGCTTAGTGACAGGGTGGCGGGAGACCCAGTACTTC; CDR3aa: CASSLVTGWRETQYF
abundance: .; v_gene: TRBV30; d_gene: TRBD1; j_gene: TRBJ2-1; CDR3nt: TGTGCCGGATATAATAGGGGACAGTCCTACAATGAGCAGTTCTTC; CDR3aa: CAGYNRGQSYNEQFF
abundance: .; v_gene: TRBV27; d_gene: TRBD1; j_gene: TRBJ1-2; CDR3nt: TGTGCCAGCAGTCGGACAGGGGGCATCTATGGCTACACCTTC; CDR3aa: CASSRTGGIYGYTF
abundance: .; v_gene: TRBV7-3; d_gene: TRBD1; j_gene: TRBJ2-2; CDR3nt: TGTGCCAGCAGCTTAGCGGCAAGGGGGCGGGCCGGGGAGCTGTTTTTT; CDR3aa: CASSLAARGRAGELFF
abundance: .; v_gene: TRBV29-1; d_gene: .; j_gene: TRBJ2-6; CDR3nt: TGCAGCGTTGACGCTGCCCAGAACTCTGGGGCCAACGTCCTGACTTTC; CDR3aa: CSVDAAQNSGANVLTF
abundance: .; v_gene: TRBV29-1; d_gene: TRBD1; j_gene: TRBJ1-2; CDR3nt: TGCAGCGTAGTTACAGGGGGGGGAAATGGCTACACCTTC; CDR3aa: CSVVTGGGNGYTF
abundance: .; v_gene: TRBV2; d_gene: .; j_gene: TRBJ2-7; CDR3nt: TGTGCCAGTCGAATCGGGCTCCAAACCTACGAGCAGTACTTC; CDR3aa: CASRIGLQTYEQYF
abundance: .; v_gene: TRBV6-1; d_gene: .; j_gene: TRBJ1-2; CDR3nt: TGTGCCAGCAGCCCCCGGGTCTGGGACCCTACCGGCTACACCTTC; CDR3aa: CASSPRVWDPTGYTF
abundance: .; v_gene: TRBV5-1; d_gene: .; j_gene: TRBJ1-2; CDR3nt: TGCGCCAGCACGCACTCCCTCGACAGTTTGCAAGCTAACTATGGCTACACCTTC; CDR3aa: CASTHSLDSLQANYGYTF
abundance: .; v_gene: TRBV5-1; d_gene: .; j_gene: TRBJ1-4; CDR3nt: TGCGCCAGCAGCTTGGTGTCCCCGGGGGCTAATGAAAAACTGTTTTTT; CDR3aa: CASSLVSPGANEKLFF
abundance: .; v_gene: TRBV5-6; d_gene: .; j_gene: TRBJ2-3; CDR3nt: TGTGCCAGCAGCTCCGGGGGCGGAACCACAGATACGCAGTATTTT; CDR3aa: CASSSGGGTTDTQYF
abundance: .; v_gene: TRBV6-1; d_gene: .; j_gene: TRBJ2-7; CDR3nt: TGTGCCAGCAGGCTGACAAGGGGGGCCTACGAGCAGTACTTC; CDR3aa: CASRLTRGAYEQYF
abundance: once; v_gene: TRBV7-8; d_gene: TRBD2; j_gene: TRBJ2-5; CDR3nt: TGTGCCAGCAGCTTAGTGGGCGGGGGGGCCAGAGAGACCCAGTACTTC; CDR3aa: CASSLVGGGARETQYF
abundance: few; v_gene: TRBV14; d_gene: TRBD1; j_gene: TRBJ1-2; CDR3nt: TGTGCCAGCAGCCCGCGGACAGGGGGCTCTGGCTACACCTTC; CDR3aa: CASSPRTGGSGYTF
abundance: .; v_gene: TRBV4-2; d_gene: .; j_gene: TRBJ1-4; CDR3nt: TGTGCCAGCAGCCAAGAGCGGGCGGGGGGCGGTGTTGGGGAACTGTTTTTT; CDR3aa: CASSQERAGGGVGELFF
abundance: .; v_gene: TRBV4-3; d_gene: .; j_gene: TRBJ2-1; CDR3nt: TGCGCCAGCAGCCAAGATGTTGGAGAGTGGTCCTACAATGAGCAGTTCTTC; CDR3aa: CASSQDVGEWSYNEQFF
abundance: .; v_gene: TRBV19; d_gene: TRBD2; j_gene: TRBJ2-2; CDR3nt: TGTGCCAGCACCAAACTAGCGGGGAAAACCGGGGAGCTGTTTTTT; CDR3aa: CASTKLAGKTGELFF
abundance: .; v_gene: TRBV14; d_gene: TRBD1; j_gene: TRBJ2-7; CDR3nt: TGTGCCAGCAGCCAGCGACAGGGGGACGACGAGCAGTACTTC; CDR3aa: CASSQRQGDDEQYF
abundance: .; v_gene: TRBV19; d_gene: .; j_gene: TRBJ1-2; CDR3nt: TGTGCCAGTAGGCCGACAGGCAAGGTCGATGGCTACACCTTC; CDR3aa: CASRPTGKVDGYTF
abundance: .; v_gene: TRBV6-6; d_gene: .; j_gene: TRBJ1-2; CDR3nt: TGTGCCGCCGGGGAAGGGGGTAGGGGCTACACCTTC; CDR3aa: CAAGEGGRGYTF
abundance: once; v_gene: TRBV7-9; d_gene: TRBD1; j_gene: TRBJ1-2; CDR3nt: TGTGCCAGCAGCCTGACAGGGTTTGGCGATGGCTACACCTTC; CDR3aa: CASSLTGFGDGYTF
abundance: .; v_gene: TRBV7-2; d_gene: .; j_gene: TRBJ2-3; CDR3nt: TGTGCCAGCAGCTTGTGGGGAGGGGGAGGTAGCACAGATACGCAGTATTTT; CDR3aa: CASSLWGGGGSTDTQYF
abundance: .; v_gene: TRBV7-8; d_gene: TRBD1; j_gene: TRBJ1-5; CDR3nt: TGTGCCAGCAGCGTCGGGACAGGGCGTATCAATCAGCCCCAGCATTTT; CDR3aa: CASSVGTGRINQPQHF
abundance: few; v_gene: TRBV5-8; d_gene: .; j_gene: TRBJ1-5; CDR3nt: TGTGCCAGCAGTCCCGGACCCGAGGTTCTTAGGCCCCAGCATTTT; CDR3aa: CASSPGPEVLRPQHF
abundance: .; v_gene: TRBV6-1; d_gene: .; j_gene: TRBJ2-5; CDR3nt: TGTGCCAGCAGGGTGACAGGCAGAGAGACCCAGTACTTC; CDR3aa: CASRVTGRETQYF
abundance: .; v_gene: TRBV2; d_gene: .; j_gene: TRBJ1-1; CDR3nt: TGTGCCAGCAGTCTTCGTGGAGTGGCGAACACTGAAGCTTTCTTT; CDR3aa: CASSLRGVANTEAFF
abundance: .; v_gene: TRBV9; d_gene: .; j_gene: TRBJ2-7; CDR3nt: TGTGCCAGCAGCCCCAGACAGGCGAGTTACGAGCAGTACTTC; CDR3aa: CASSPRQASYEQYF
abundance: few; v_gene: TRBV7-6; d_gene: .; j_gene: TRBJ2-2; CDR3nt: TGTGCCAGCAGCCCCCGTTCGGGGCGTGCCGACACCGGGGAGCTGTTTTTT; CDR3aa: CASSPRSGRADTGELFF
abundance: .; v_gene: TRBV7-8; d_gene: TRBD2; j_gene: TRBJ2-7; CDR3nt: TGTGCCAGCAGCCTCCTCGCGGGGGGTCTCTACGAGCAGTACTTC; CDR3aa: CASSLLAGGLYEQYF
abundance: .; v_gene: TRBV6-1; d_gene: TRBD1; j_gene: TRBJ1-6; CDR3nt: TGTGCCAGCAGTCAGGGGGGGTCCTATAATTCACCCCTCCACTTT; CDR3aa: CASSQGGSYNSPLHF
abundance: .; v_gene: TRBV9; d_gene: .; j_gene: TRBJ2-7; CDR3nt: TGTGCCAGCAGCGTGGAGCAGGGCCCCTCCTACGAGCAGTACTTC; CDR3aa: CASSVEQGPSYEQYF
abundance: .; v_gene: TRBV30; d_gene: TRBD1; j_gene: TRBJ1-1; CDR3nt: TGTGCCTGGGATATTACAGGGGTGAACACTGAAGCTTTCTTT; CDR3aa: CAWDITGVNTEAFF
abundance: .; v_gene: TRBV9; d_gene: .; j_gene: TRBJ2-3; CDR3nt: TGTGCCAGCAGCCCCAGTCAGGACTCCCGCACAGATACGCAGTATTTT; CDR3aa: CASSPSQDSRTDTQYF
abundance: once; v_gene: TRBV7-2; d_gene: .; j_gene: TRBJ2-3; CDR3nt: TGTGCCAGCAGCTTAGTAGTTGCAGATACGCAGTATTTT; CDR3aa: CASSLVVADTQYF